Listed here are 3 T cell receptor beta chains from one sample, sequenced in a study of cytomegalovirus exposure and HLA in healthy donors. In the PCR, 60 Vbeta and 13 Jbeta primers were used. Data came from immunoSEQ multiplex PCR; TCRdb stores just in-frame clones and leaves some out. The sample consists of around 210,000 clones, roughly 83% of them appearing once. The sequenced material came from PBMCs. Receptor source: a male donor in good health and CMV-seropositive.

V is TRBV2 and J is TRBJ2-5; 10 bases fit TRBD1. V lost 8 bases to trimming and J lost 4 bases; unmatched junction nucleotides: 16. Germline V gives CDR1 SNHLY, CDR2 FYNNEI. The CDR3 spans 17 residues. CDR3 bases: TGTGCCAGCTACGGGATCCGGGACAGGGGCCTGGCAGAGACCCAGTACTTC. Translated, it gives CASYGIRDRGLAETQYF.

V gene TRBV9 combines with J gene TRBJ1-2, with unresolved D. CDR3 length: 13 amino acids. V lost 4 bases and J 8 bases, leaving 15 bases between the germline ends. Germline assignment: CDR1 SGDLS and CDR2 YYNGEE. CDR3: CASSSDTVRGYTF. CDR3 nucleotide sequence: TGTGCCAGCAGCTCCGACACGGTACGGGGCTACACCTTC.

The chain links TRBV28 to TRBJ2-7, with 7 bases aligning to TRBD1. The CDR3 length is 16 residues. Germline CDR1 MDHEN, CDR2 SYDVKM. Unmatched junction bases numbered 14, after V lost 4 bases and J lost 5 bases. CDR3 region: CASSSWTGEVVHEQYF. The CDR3 DNA follows: TGTGCCAGCAGTTCCTGGACAGGCGAGGTCGTCCACGAGCAGTACTTC.